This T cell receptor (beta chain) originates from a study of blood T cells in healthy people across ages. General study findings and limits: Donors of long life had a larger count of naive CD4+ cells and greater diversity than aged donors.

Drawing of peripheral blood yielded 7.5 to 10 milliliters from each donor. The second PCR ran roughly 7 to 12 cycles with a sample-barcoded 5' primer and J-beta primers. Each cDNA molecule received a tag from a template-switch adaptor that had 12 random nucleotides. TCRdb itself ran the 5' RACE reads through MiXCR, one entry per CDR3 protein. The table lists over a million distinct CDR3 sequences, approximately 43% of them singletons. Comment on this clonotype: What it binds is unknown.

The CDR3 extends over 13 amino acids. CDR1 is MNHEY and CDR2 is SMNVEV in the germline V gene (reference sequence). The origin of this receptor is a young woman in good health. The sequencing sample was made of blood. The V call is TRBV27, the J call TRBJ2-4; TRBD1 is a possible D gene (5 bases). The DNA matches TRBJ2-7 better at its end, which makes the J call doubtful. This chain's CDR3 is CASSFRGTGEQYF. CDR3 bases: TGTGCCAGCAGTTTTAGGGGCACGGGCGAGCAGTACTTC.